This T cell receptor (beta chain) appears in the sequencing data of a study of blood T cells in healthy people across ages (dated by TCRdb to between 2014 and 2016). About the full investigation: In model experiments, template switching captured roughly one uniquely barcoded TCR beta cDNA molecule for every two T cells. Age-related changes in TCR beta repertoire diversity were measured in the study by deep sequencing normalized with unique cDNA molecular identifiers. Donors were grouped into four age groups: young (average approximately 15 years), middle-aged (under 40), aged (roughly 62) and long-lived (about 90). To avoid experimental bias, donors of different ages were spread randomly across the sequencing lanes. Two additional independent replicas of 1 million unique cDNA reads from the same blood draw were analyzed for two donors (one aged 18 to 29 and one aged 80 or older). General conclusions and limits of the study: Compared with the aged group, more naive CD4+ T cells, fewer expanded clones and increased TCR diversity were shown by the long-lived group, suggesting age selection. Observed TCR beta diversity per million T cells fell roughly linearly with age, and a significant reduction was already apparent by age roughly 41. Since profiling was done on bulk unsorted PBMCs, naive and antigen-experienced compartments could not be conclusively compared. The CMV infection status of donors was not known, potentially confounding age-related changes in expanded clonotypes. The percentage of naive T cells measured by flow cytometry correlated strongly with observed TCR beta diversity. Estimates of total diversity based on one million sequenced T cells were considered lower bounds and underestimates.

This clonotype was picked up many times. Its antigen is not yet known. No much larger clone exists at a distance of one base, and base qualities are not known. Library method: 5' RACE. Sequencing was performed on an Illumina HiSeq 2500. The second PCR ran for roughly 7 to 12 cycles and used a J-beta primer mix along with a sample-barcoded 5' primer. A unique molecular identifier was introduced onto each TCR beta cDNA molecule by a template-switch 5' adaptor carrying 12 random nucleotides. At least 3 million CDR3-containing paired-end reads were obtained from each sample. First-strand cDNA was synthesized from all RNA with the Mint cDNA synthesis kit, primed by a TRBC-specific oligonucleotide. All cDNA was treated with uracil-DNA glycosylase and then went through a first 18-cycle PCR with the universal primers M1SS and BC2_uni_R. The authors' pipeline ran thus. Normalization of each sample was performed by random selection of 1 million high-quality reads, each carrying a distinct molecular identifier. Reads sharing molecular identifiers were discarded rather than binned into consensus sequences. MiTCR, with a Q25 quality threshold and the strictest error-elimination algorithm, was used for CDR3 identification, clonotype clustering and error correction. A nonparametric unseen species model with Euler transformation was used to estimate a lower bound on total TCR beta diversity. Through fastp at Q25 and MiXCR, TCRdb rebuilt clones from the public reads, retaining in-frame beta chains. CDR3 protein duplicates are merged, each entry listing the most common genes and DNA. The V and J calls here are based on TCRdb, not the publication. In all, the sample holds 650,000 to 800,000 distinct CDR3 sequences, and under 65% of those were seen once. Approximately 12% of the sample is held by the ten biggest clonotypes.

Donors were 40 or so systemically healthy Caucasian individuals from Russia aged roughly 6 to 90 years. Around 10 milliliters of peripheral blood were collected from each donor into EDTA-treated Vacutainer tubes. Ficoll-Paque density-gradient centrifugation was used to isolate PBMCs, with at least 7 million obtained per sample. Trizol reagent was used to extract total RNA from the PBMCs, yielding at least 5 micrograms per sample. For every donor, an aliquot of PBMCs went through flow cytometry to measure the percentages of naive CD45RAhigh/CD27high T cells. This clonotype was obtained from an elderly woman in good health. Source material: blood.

The CDR3: CASSESSSGREQFF. Read as DNA, the sequence is TGCGCCAGCAGTGAGTCTTCTAGCGGGCGTGAGCAGTTCTTC. The chain is encoded by TRBV10-2 joined to TRBJ2-1, with 8 central nucleotides matching TRBD2. Via the germline V gene, CDR1 is WSHSY and CDR2 SAAADI. The CDR3 runs 14 residues from the cysteine to the phenylalanine. Just the 42-base CDR3 DNA is kept, in frame starting at base 1. Trimming accounts for 0 bases at V and 9 bases at J, while the number of junction bases matched to no gene is 4.